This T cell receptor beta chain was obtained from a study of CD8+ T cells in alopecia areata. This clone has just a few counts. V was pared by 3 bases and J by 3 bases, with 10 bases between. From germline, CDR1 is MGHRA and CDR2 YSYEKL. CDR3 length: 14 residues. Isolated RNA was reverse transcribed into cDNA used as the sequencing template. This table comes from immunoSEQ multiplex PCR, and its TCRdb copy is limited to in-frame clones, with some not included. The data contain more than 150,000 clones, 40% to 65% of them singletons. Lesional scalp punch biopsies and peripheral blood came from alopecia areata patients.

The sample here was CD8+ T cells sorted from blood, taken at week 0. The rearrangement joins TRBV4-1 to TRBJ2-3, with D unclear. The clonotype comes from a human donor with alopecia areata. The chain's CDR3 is CASSHLVGTDTQYF. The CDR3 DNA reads TGCGCCAGCAGCCATCTGGTTGGGACAGATACGCAGTATTTT.